Listed here are 30 T cell receptor beta chains from one sample, sequenced in a study of T cell responses to AZD1222 COVID-19 vaccine. The repertoire was sequenced with immunoSEQ multiplex PCR; TCRdb's copy has only in-frame clones and lacks some. Among some 120,000 clones listed, 80% to 90% were seen once. Material: peripheral blood, obtained on day 0 of MenACWY control vaccination. The receptors here all came from an adult in good health.

This rearrangement joins TRBV14 to TRBJ1-5; D not certain. CDR3 length: 19 residues. Trimming took off 0 bases at V and 0 bases at J, with 18 bases between the two ends. CDR1 is SGHDN and CDR2 is FVKESK in the germline V gene. Here the CDR3 DNA reads TGTGCCAGCAGCCAAGAACGAGGGAGTAAGCCTTATAGCAATCAGCCCCAGCATTTT. Its protein product is CASSQERGSKPYSNQPQHF.

The chain links TRBV7-2 to TRBJ1-1; the D gene is possibly TRBD1 (5 bases). With 5 bases removed from V and 0 bases from J, the gap between germline ends came to 16 bases. The CDR3 contains 16 residues. CDR1 and CDR2 from the germline V gene are SGHTA and FQGNSA. CDR3 amino acids: CASSLWQGRMNTEAFF. The CDR3 DNA sequence: TGTGCCAGCAGCCTATGGCAGGGACGGATGAACACTGAAGCTTTCTTT.

V and J are TRBV2 and TRBJ2-7, with 8 bases that match TRBD1. The germline gives CDR1 SNHLY, CDR2 FYNNEI. The CDR3 runs to 15 residues. V lost 2 bases and J lost 5; bases outside the gene matches: 8. The CDR3 region is CASSEIGQGVDEQYF. The CDR3 region has the DNA TGTGCCAGCAGTGAAATAGGACAGGGTGTCGACGAGCAGTACTTC.

The CDR3 DNA is TGCGCGGTGAGACAGGGAGGGAACACTGAAGCTTTCTTT. Translated, it gives CAVRQGGNTEAFF. This chain links TRBV29-1 with TRBJ1-1; 7 bases are a match to TRBD1. The CDR3 length is 13 residues. Germline lookup yields CDR1 SQVTM and CDR2 ANQGSEA.

This chain uses TRBV27 with TRBJ2-7, with D possibly TRBD1 on 5 matching bases. There are 14 residues in the CDR3. V dropped 2 bases and J dropped 2 bases, with 10 bases sitting between them. In germline, CDR1 is MNHEY, CDR2 SMNVEV (reference sequence). The CDR3 sequence is CASSLRGATYEQYF. As DNA, the CDR3 is TGTGCCAGCAGTTTAAGGGGCGCTACCTACGAGCAGTACTTC.

This clone showed up just a few times. The CDR3 region is CAISESGGSYEQYF. The CDR3 DNA reads as TGTGCCATCAGTGAGTCGGGCGGTTCCTACGAGCAGTACTTC. The chain links TRBV10-3 to TRBJ2-7; no definite D call. The CDR3 has 14 amino acids. Germline lookup yields CDR1 ENHRY and CDR2 SYGVKD. Deletions cut 0 bases from V and 1 base from J, with 7 bases between.

V and J are TRBV7-3 and TRBJ2-2; D unresolved. From germline, CDR1 is SGHTA and CDR2 FQGTGA. Trimming shortened V by 5 bases and J by 8 bases, and 12 bases separated the two germline ends. The CDR3 length is 13 residues. CDR3 sequence: CASSPLAAGELFF. Written as DNA, the CDR3 is TGTGCCAGCAGCCCCCTTGCAGCTGGGGAGCTGTTTTTT.

The chain has TRBV18 and TRBJ2-7; TRBD1 matches at 7 bases. The CDR3 covers 13 residues. Per the germline V gene, CDR1 is KGHSH and CDR2 is LQKENI. V dropped 5 bases and J dropped 4; count of bases not matched to a gene: 5. The DNA for the CDR3 is TGTGCCAGCTCAGCGGACAGGCAGTACGAGCAGTACTTC. Residues: CASSADRQYEQYF. Complete variable domain (other parts from reference TRBV18 and TRBJ2-7): NAGVMQNPRHLVRRRGQEARLRCSPMKGHSHVYWYRQLPEEGLKFMVYLQKENIIDESGMPKERFSAEFPKEGPSILRIQQVVRGDSAAYFCASSADRQYEQYFGPGTRLTVT.

The count of this clone is one. The chain uses TRBV28 and TRBJ1-2; D unresolved. Trimming removed 2 bases at V and 5 bases at J, with 15 bases between. CDR1 is MDHEN, CDR2 SYDVKM, per germline. This CDR3 is 15 amino acids long. The CDR3 protein is CASSLTGGPLYGYTF. The DNA for the CDR3 is TGTGCCAGCAGTTTAACGGGCGGCCCCTTATATGGCTACACCTTC.

This clone was counted a single time. The gene calls are TRBV6-1 and TRBJ1-2; 8 bases match TRBD1. The J segment lost 4 bases and the V segment lost 0 bases, leaving 16 bases of the junction unmatched. CDR3 length: 19 amino acids. In germline, CDR1 is MNHNS, CDR2 SASEGT. The CDR3 protein is CASSEAPFTPGGQGYGYTF. As DNA, the CDR3 is TGTGCCAGCAGTGAAGCGCCCTTTACTCCAGGGGGCCAAGGCTATGGCTACACCTTC.

The chain links TRBV21-1 to TRBJ2-2; the DNA was not compared with TRBD2, the D call given in the table. TRBV21-1 is annotated as a pseudogene. There are 16 residues in the CDR3. Here the CDR3 reads CASSKEGRDTTGELFF. The CDR3 DNA reads as TGTGCCAGCAGCAAAGAGGGGAGGGACACCACCGGGGAGCTGTTTTTT.

The J gene is TRBJ1-5, the V gene TRBV19; 7 nucleotides line up with TRBD1. J gave up 1 base and V 7 bases, and 1 base lay outside the gene matches. The CDR3 contains 13 residues. Germline CDR1 is LNHDA and CDR2 is SQIVND (reference sequence). For the CDR3, the DNA is TGTGCCAGTAACAGGGGCAGCAATCAGCCCCAGCATTTT. Translation: CASNRGSNQPQHF. Combining the CDR3 with reference TRBV19 and TRBJ1-5 gives the whole variable domain DGGITQSPKYLFRKEGQNVTLSCEQNLNHDAMYWYRQDPGQGLRLIYYSQIVNDFQKGDIAEGYSVSREKKESFPLTVTSAQKNPTAFYLCASNRGSNQPQHFGDGTRLSIL.

J is TRBJ1-1 and V is TRBV5-1; D remains unclear. The length of the CDR3 is 15 residues. The V end was cut by 4 bases, the J end by 4 bases, with 17 bases between. CDR1 and CDR2 from the germline V gene are SGHRS and YFSETQ. The CDR3, as DNA: TGCGCCAGCAGCCCCCATGGGTCGGAAAGCACTGAAGCTTTCTTT. Translation gives CASSPHGSESTEAFF.

DNA for the CDR3: TGTGCCAGCAGCTTAGTTGGGGATCAGCCCCAGCATTTT. It specifies CASSLVGDQPQHF. The chain couples TRBV7-9 to TRBJ1-5; D is unresolved. The CDR3 consists of 13 residues. Trimming took off 1 base at V and 5 bases at J, with 6 bases between the two ends. Germline-derived CDR1 and CDR2 are SEHNR and FQNEAQ (reference sequence).

This clone was counted only a few times. The chain links TRBV4-2 to TRBJ2-4; D uncertain. V lost 0 bases and J 9 bases, leaving 21 bases between the germline ends. Germline CDR1 reads LGHNA; CDR2 reads YNFKEQ. CDR3 size: 17 residues. The CDR3 nucleotides read TGTGCCAGCAGCCAAGATAGTGGGCAACCTTCATCAGGCATTCAGTACTTC. Protein product: CASSQDSGQPSSGIQYF.

The V gene is TRBV4-3, the J gene TRBJ1-2, with D possibly matching TRBD1 (6 bases). V was pared by 0 bases and J by 7 bases, with 18 bases between. The CDR3 sequence is 16 residues long. The germline gives CDR1 LGHNA, CDR2 YSLEER. CDR3 DNA: TGCGCCAGCAGCCAAGAAGCCCCCCCAGGGGTCGGTGGCTACACCTTC. It codes for CASSQEAPPGVGGYTF.

The chain uses TRBV6-5 and TRBJ2-2, with no clear D. Germline CDR1 MNHEY, CDR2 SVGAGI. V lost 7 bases to trimming and J lost 7 bases, with 13 bases between them. This CDR3 has 13 amino acids. CDR3 protein: CASMSLAGGELFF. The DNA for the CDR3 is TGTGCCAGCATGTCTTTGGCAGGCGGGGAGCTGTTTTTT.

V and J are TRBV5-4 and TRBJ1-1; 8 nucleotides line up with TRBD1. V shed 3 bases, J shed 0 bases, and the junction held 1 base outside the gene matches. CDR1 and CDR2 from the germline V gene are SGHNT and YYREEE (reference sequence). This CDR3 contains 14 residues. CDR3 in DNA: TGTGCCAGCAGCTGGGACAGGTTGAACACTGAAGCTTTCTTT. Protein product: CASSWDRLNTEAFF.

The genes are TRBV7-6 and TRBJ2-6; D may be TRBD1 or TRBD2 (6 bases each). Germline V gene data show CDR1 as SGHVS and CDR2 as FNYEAQ. The ends were cut back, 0 bases at V and 0 bases at J, with 18 bases in the middle. The CDR3 contains 20 residues. CDR3 loop: CASSLARGDGFSSGANVLTF. CDR3 DNA sequence: TGTGCCAGCAGCTTAGCTAGGGGGGACGGCTTCTCCTCTGGGGCCAACGTCCTGACTTTC.

The chain recombines TRBV28 with TRBJ1-5; D perhaps matches TRBD1 (5 bases). The CDR3 consists of 14 residues. V was shortened by 2 bases and J by 3 bases, with 8 bases between the two germline ends. Germline CDR1 MDHEN, CDR2 SYDVKM. The CDR3 DNA follows: TGTGCCAGCAGTTTAAACAGGATCAATCAGCCCCAGCATTTT. Protein: CASSLNRINQPQHF.

The V gene is TRBV2, the J gene TRBJ1-6; the D is unclear. The ends were cut back, 2 bases at V and 10 bases at J, with 15 bases in the middle. The CDR3 spans 15 residues. Germline CDR1 reads SNHLY; CDR2 reads FYNNEI. The CDR3 protein is CASSESRVQVSPLHF. In nucleotides, the CDR3 is TGTGCCAGCAGTGAATCTCGGGTTCAAGTCTCACCCCTCCACTTT.

The rearrangement uses TRBV11-3 and TRBJ2-2; D not certain. CDR3 length equals 14 residues. CDR1 is SGHNT, CDR2 YENEEA, per germline. The V end lost 2 bases, the J end lost 6 bases, and 10 bases lay between the germline ends. CDR3 coding DNA: TGTGCCAGCAGCTTAATTGGGGTATCCGGGGAGCTGTTTTTT. This translates into CASSLIGVSGELFF.

The chain links TRBV18 to TRBJ2-5, with D unclear. V lost 9 bases and J lost 5, with 19 bases in between. The V gene's germline CDR1 is KGHSH and CDR2 LQKENI. The CDR3 has 14 residues. DNA of the CDR3: TGTGCCAGTGAGAGGCCGCCAGGTGGTGAGACCCAGTACTTC. Translation gives CASERPPGGETQYF.

The chain has TRBV10-1 and TRBJ1-3, with 9 bases identical to TRBD1. J was trimmed by 2 bases and V by 3 bases; bases with no gene match: 2. The CDR3 runs to 15 residues. Germline CDR1 reads WNHNN; CDR2 reads SYGVQD (reference sequence). CDR3 in DNA: TGCGCCAGCAGTGACCGGACAGGGGCTGGAAACACCATATATTTT. It translates to CASSDRTGAGNTIYF.

In DNA, the CDR3 is TGTGCCAGCAGCCCGGACAGAAGCTCCTACAATGAGCAGTTCTTC. As protein: CASSPDRSSYNEQFF. The rearrangement links TRBV6-6 to TRBJ2-1, with D possibly being TRBD1 (6 bases). Per the germline V gene, CDR1 is MNHNY and CDR2 is SVGAGI (reference sequence). This CDR3 is built from 15 residues. V lost 6 bases to trimming and J lost 0 bases, with 12 bases between them.

This clone was counted only a few times. V and J are TRBV4-2 and TRBJ2-5; TRBD2 aligns across 12 bases. The CDR3 loop spans 15 amino acids. Germline V gives CDR1 LGHNA, CDR2 YNFKEQ. V dropped 2 bases and J dropped 2; count of bases not matched to a gene: 0. CDR3 region: CASSQLAGGQETQYF. In DNA form, the CDR3 reads TGTGCCAGCAGCCAACTAGCGGGGGGGCAAGAGACCCAGTACTTC.

This chain joins TRBV27 and TRBJ1-1; D is unclear. Trimming left V 0 bases short and J 5 bases short, with 7 bases between. Germline loops: CDR1 MNHEY, CDR2 SMNVEV (reference sequence). This CDR3 has 13 amino acids. This CDR3 reads CASSLSRRTEAFF. The CDR3 DNA follows: TGTGCCAGCAGTTTATCTAGGCGGACTGAAGCTTTCTTT.

The gene calls are TRBV4-3 and TRBJ2-1, with 11 bases fitting TRBD2. The V gene end was trimmed by 1 base and the J gene end by 0 bases; junction bases not matched to a gene: 8. Germline V gene sequence: CDR1 LGHNA, CDR2 YSLEER. There are 19 residues in the CDR3. Here the CDR3 reads CASSQVGTSGGSSYNEQFF. CDR3 sequence (DNA): TGCGCCAGCAGCCAAGTGGGTACTAGCGGGGGAAGCTCCTACAATGAGCAGTTCTTC.

The V call is TRBV27, the J call TRBJ1-5, with D possibly being TRBD1 (6 bases). CDR3 length equals 15 residues. CDR1 MNHEY and CDR2 SMNVEV come from the germline V gene (reference sequence). V dropped 5 bases and J dropped 7 bases, with 18 bases sitting between them. CDR3 sequence: CASSGRQGIGQPQHF. CDR3 DNA: TGTGCCAGCAGTGGCAGGCAGGGGATAGGCCAGCCCCAGCATTTT.

This chain uses TRBV3-1 (or the pseudogene TRBV3-2) with TRBJ2-3, with 13 positions matching TRBD2. Germline CDR1 LGHDT, CDR2 YNNKEL (reference sequence). Losses at the gene ends were 5 bases for V and 5 bases for J; bases not matched to a gene: 7. CDR3 length: 16 residues. The CDR3 DNA is TGTGCCAGCAGCTCCACTAGCGGGGGGGCCGAAGATACGCAGTATTTT. Translation gives CASSSTSGGAEDTQYF.